This T cell receptor beta chain comes out of a study of T cell responses to AZD1222 COVID-19 vaccine. Notes on the study in general: Vaccine-related CD4 TCRs covered spike, predominating at 160-218 and 743-854. Baseline seropositives among AZD1222 recipients totaled only five to seven. Nearly half of the spike-specific TCRs reportedly recognize variant regions that carry no mutations. White British ancestry dominated among donors, who included more females, and clonal diversity was possibly underestimated.

CDR3 length: 16 amino acids. The V end was cut by 3 bases, the J end by 3 bases, with 14 bases between. Per germline, CDR1 MNHNS and CDR2 SASEGT. This clone has just a few counts. What it recognizes is unknown. Produced via immunoSEQ multiplex PCR; TCRdb's table is partial and in-frame only. The sample includes about 150,000 clones, 70% to 90% of them seen just once. The chain recombines TRBV6-1 with TRBJ2-2, with TRBD2 as a possible D gene (5 bases). The specimen was peripheral blood, collected on day 0 of MenACWY control vaccination. The receptor comes from an adult in good health. CDR3 sequence (DNA): TGTGCCAGCAGTGATGTCCGGAGGACGGACACCGGGGAGCTGTTTTTT. Its translation is CASSDVRRTDTGELFF.